The 20 T cell receptor beta chains reported below all come from one sample, sequenced in a study of blood T cell repertoires in COVID-19. Here immunoSEQ multiplex PCR was the method, and the copy in TCRdb shows in-frame clones only, minus some. The sample has about 140,000 clones, approximately 91% seen once; the top ten hold around 1.9%. Sequencing input: peripheral blood. The source of these receptors is a man in his 70s with acute or convalescent COVID-19.

The chain joins TRBV6-4 to TRBJ2-1, with 13 bases matching TRBD2. Germline-derived CDR1 and CDR2 are MRHNA and SNTAGT. The CDR3 sequence is 16 residues long. V lost 6 bases to trimming and J lost 2 bases; unmatched junction nucleotides: 4. CDR3: CASSETSGGAYNEQFF. The CDR3 coding sequence is TGTGCCAGCAGCGAAACTAGCGGGGGGGCCTACAATGAGCAGTTCTTC.

V and J are TRBV10-1 and TRBJ2-1, with 8 bases identical to TRBD1. The CDR3 covers 16 residues. Trimming at V came to 2 bases and at J to 7 bases, leaving 10 bases not matched to a gene. Germline CDR1 WNHNN, CDR2 SYGVQD (reference sequence). The CDR3 region is CASSEPGTGRLNEQFF. The CDR3 nucleotides are TGCGCCAGCAGTGAGCCCGGGACAGGCCGATTAAATGAGCAGTTCTTC.

CDR3 DNA sequence: TGTGCCAGCAGTGTGGACAGTAACTATGGCTACACCTTC. Its protein product is CASSVDSNYGYTF. This chain connects TRBV6-6 to TRBJ1-2; maybe TRBD1 (6 bases). The CDR3 totals 13 residues. Trimming left V 5 bases short and J 1 base short, with 8 bases between. Germline V lookup: CDR1 MNHNY, CDR2 SVGAGI (reference sequence).

The chain has TRBV7-3 and TRBJ2-3; 7 bases map to TRBD1. The germline V gene has CDR1 SGHTA and CDR2 FQGTGA. The CDR3 has 15 amino acids. V lost 5 bases and J lost 2; bases outside the gene matches: 7. Here the CDR3 DNA reads TGTGCCAGCAGCCAGAACAGGGGTACCACAGATACGCAGTATTTT. This codes for CASSQNRGTTDTQYF. The whole variable domain, filled in from reference TRBV7-3 and TRBJ2-3, reads GAGVSQTPSNKVTEKGKYVELRCDPISGHTALYWYRQSLGQGPEFLIYFQGTGAADDSGLPNDRFFAVRPEGSVSTLKIQRTERGDSAVYLCASSQNRGTTDTQYFGPGTRLTVL.

The chain is built from TRBV5-1 and TRBJ1-2; 9 positions match TRBD1. This CDR3 region has 15 residues. Losses at the gene ends were 4 bases for V and 2 bases for J; bases not matched to a gene: 6. Looked up from germline, CDR1 is SGHRS and CDR2 is YFSETQ. The CDR3 DNA follows: TGCGCCAGCAGCCGACAGGGGGGGTCCAACTATGGCTACACCTTC. It yields the protein CASSRQGGSNYGYTF.

The chain joins TRBV3-1 (or the pseudogene TRBV3-2) to TRBJ2-1; 9 positions match TRBD2. CDR1 and CDR2 from the germline V gene are LGHDT and YNNKEL (reference sequence). The CDR3 consists of 17 residues. Trimming took 0 bases from V and 7 from J; bases not matched to a gene: 10. In DNA form, the CDR3 reads TGTGCCAGCAGCCAAGATGGGGCGGGAGGGCCAAGAAATGAGCAGTTCTTC. Protein: CASSQDGAGGPRNEQFF.

The chain links TRBV6-6 to TRBJ1-2, with TRBD1 matching over 8 bases. The trim removed 0 bases at V and 4 bases at J, leaving 4 bases unmatched. CDR1 is MNHNY and CDR2 is SVGAGI in the germline V gene (reference sequence). The CDR3 sequence is 15 residues long. CDR3 nucleotides: TGTGCCAGCAGTTACTCCCCGGACAGGGCCTATGGCTACACCTTC. Translating it yields CASSYSPDRAYGYTF.

The chain uses TRBV15 and TRBJ2-2; D perhaps matches TRBD2 (6 bases). V gave up 0 bases and J gave up 4 bases, with 15 bases separating them. This CDR3 spans 17 amino acids. The germline V gene has CDR1 LNHNV and CDR2 YYDKDF (reference sequence). The CDR3 region is CATSRDYGGSSTGELFF. Here the CDR3 DNA reads TGTGCCACCAGCAGAGATTACGGGGGTTCCAGCACCGGGGAGCTGTTTTTT. The whole variable domain, remainder taken from reference TRBV15 and TRBJ2-2, is DAMVIQNPRYQVTQFGKPVTLSCSQTLNHNVMYWYQQKSSQAPKLLFHYYDKDFNNEADTPDNFQSRRPNTSFCFLDIRSPGLGDTAMYLCATSRDYGGSSTGELFFGEGSRLTVL.

The V gene is TRBV28, the J gene TRBJ2-2; 10 bases map to TRBD2. In germline, CDR1 is MDHEN, CDR2 SYDVKM. The CDR3 covers 14 residues. The junction had 5 bases not matched to a gene; V was cut back by 10 bases and J by 3 bases. The CDR3 loop reads CAIRTSGYTGELFF. CDR3 nucleotides: TGTGCCATCCGGACTAGCGGATACACCGGGGAGCTGTTTTTT.

The chain joins TRBV19 to TRBJ2-3, with TRBD2 as a possible D gene (7 bases). This CDR3 region has 17 residues. The V end lost 4 bases, the J end lost 5 bases, and 22 bases lay between the germline ends. Germline lookup yields CDR1 LNHDA and CDR2 SQIVND (reference sequence). The DNA of the CDR3 is TGTGCCAGTAGTACCCCTAGGAGGGCAGGGGAGGGAGATACGCAGTATTTT. Its translation is CASSTPRRAGEGDTQYF.

The V and J genes are TRBV30 and TRBJ2-3; 8 positions match TRBD2. This CDR3 is built from 14 residues. CDR1 GTSNPN and CDR2 SVGIG come from the germline V gene (reference sequence). V gave up 3 bases and J gave up 3 bases; unmatched junction bases: 5. CDR3 DNA sequence: TGTGCCTGGAGAGGGGGACTAGAAACAGATACGCAGTATTTT. It is translated as CAWRGGLETDTQYF.

V and J are TRBV29-1 and TRBJ2-7, with D possibly being TRBD1 (6 bases). Trimming pared 7 bases from V and 1 base from J, leaving 14 bases between. Germline loops: CDR1 SQVTM, CDR2 ANQGSEA. This CDR3 has 13 residues. This CDR3 reads CSAKTGLSYEQYF. CDR3 DNA: TGCAGCGCCAAGACAGGCCTGTCCTACGAGCAGTACTTC.

The sample holds one count of this clone. V is TRBV7-9 and J is TRBJ2-7, with TRBD1 matching 7 bases. Trimming removed 3 bases from V and 2 bases from J; junction bases left unmatched: 1. Germline CDR1 and CDR2: SEHNR and FQNEAQ (reference sequence). The CDR3 is 13 amino acids. CDR3: CASSFGQAYEQYF. In DNA, the CDR3 is TGTGCCAGCAGCTTCGGACAGGCCTACGAGCAGTACTTC.

The chain combines TRBV19 with TRBJ2-1; TRBD2 matches at 15 bases. The CDR3 covers 15 residues. J gave up 7 bases and V 6 bases, and 4 bases lay outside the gene matches. Germline V gives CDR1 LNHDA, CDR2 SQIVND (reference sequence). The chain's CDR3 is CASSGTSGRKNEQFF. The CDR3, as DNA: TGTGCCAGTAGCGGGACTAGCGGGAGGAAGAATGAGCAGTTCTTC.

The V call is TRBV6-5, the J call TRBJ2-1, with 13 bases aligning to TRBD2. The V gene end was trimmed by 0 bases and the J gene end by 7 bases; junction bases not matched to a gene: 3. The CDR3 runs 16 residues. Germline CDR1 reads MNHEY; CDR2 reads SVGAGI. The CDR3 region has the DNA TGTGCCAGCAGTTACTCGGGACTAGCGGGACCGAATGAGCAGTTCTTC. Its protein product is CASSYSGLAGPNEQFF.

The genes are TRBV4-1 and TRBJ2-3; 9 nucleotides match TRBD2. J gave up 2 bases and V 1 base, and 4 bases lay outside the gene matches. Germline lookup yields CDR1 MGHRA and CDR2 YSYEKL. The CDR3 is 16 amino acids. This CDR3 reads CASSQGVAGDTDTQYF. The CDR3 coding sequence is TGCGCCAGCAGCCAAGGGGTAGCGGGGGACACAGATACGCAGTATTTT.

The chain has TRBV11-2 and TRBJ2-1; TRBD2 agrees at 11 bases. Germline CDR1 and CDR2: SGHAT and FQNNGV. The CDR3 runs 19 residues. V lost 0 bases to trimming and J lost 4 bases; unmatched junction nucleotides: 11. The CDR3 protein is CASSLELPGLAGSYNEQFF. As DNA, the CDR3 is TGTGCCAGCAGCTTAGAGCTCCCAGGACTAGCGGGTTCTTACAATGAGCAGTTCTTC.

This chain connects TRBV6-1 to TRBJ1-4; 8 bases fit TRBD1. Losses at the gene ends were 2 bases for V and 7 bases for J; bases not matched to a gene: 6. The CDR3 covers 15 residues. Germline V gene data show CDR1 as MNHNS and CDR2 as SASEGT. CDR3 region: CASSEPQGAGEKLFF. The CDR3, as DNA: TGTGCCAGCAGTGAACCCCAGGGGGCTGGTGAAAAACTGTTTTTT.

This clone is medium-sized in the sample. This chain joins TRBV7-9 and TRBJ2-7, with D possibly TRBD2 on 6 matching bases. The germline V gene encodes CDR1 SEHNR and CDR2 FQNEAQ (reference sequence). The CDR3 spans 14 residues. V shed 0 bases and J shed 2 bases, with 8 bases lying between them. CDR3 loop: CASSLAREAYEQYF. CDR3 DNA: TGTGCCAGCAGCTTAGCCAGGGAGGCCTACGAGCAGTACTTC.

In this sample, this clone turned up a few times. CDR3 protein: CASSPHSGTEAFF. In DNA, the CDR3 is TGTGCCAGCAGTCCACACTCCGGGACAGAAGCTTTCTTT. This rearrangement joins TRBV28 to TRBJ1-1, with D tentatively TRBD1 (6 bases). The CDR3 has 13 amino acids. Germline CDR1 MDHEN, CDR2 SYDVKM. V gave up 5 bases and J gave up 8 bases, with 15 bases separating them. Supplemented by reference TRBV28 and TRBJ1-1, the full variable domain reads DVKVTQSSRYLVKRTGEKVFLECVQDMDHENMFWYRQDPGLGLRLIYFSYDVKMKEKGDIPEGYSVSREKKERFSLILESASTNQTSMYLCASSPHSGTEAFFGQGTRLTVV.